This TCR beta chain was recovered during a study of blood T cell repertoires in COVID-19. Using immunoSEQ multiplex PCR, the repertoire was profiled, and TCRdb retains in-frame clones only, with some absent. The table shows roughly 200,000 clones, with 90% occurring only once. V gave up 2 bases and J gave up 2 bases; unmatched junction bases: 8. The germline gives CDR1 MGHRA, CDR2 YSYEKL. The CDR3 contains 17 residues. Sequences were obtained from peripheral blood. The receptor was derived from a man aged 50 or older with acute or convalescent COVID-19. The chain combines TRBV4-1 with TRBJ2-3; 9 positions match TRBD2. CDR3 loop: CASSQSSGRLHTDTQYF. CDR3 in DNA: TGCGCCAGCAGCCAAAGTAGCGGGAGACTCCACACAGATACGCAGTATTTT.